This T cell receptor (beta chain) originates from a study of T-cell memory formation after mild COVID-19. Germline lookup yields CDR1 MGHRA and CDR2 YSYEKL. CDR3 size: 16 residues. Trimming stripped 5 bases from V and 0 bases from J, with 13 bases between. 5'RACE, which relied on constant-segment primers, yielded TCR alpha and TCR beta cDNA libraries carrying sample barcodes and UMIs. TCRdb processed the 5' RACE reads anew with MiXCR; each CDR3 protein has one entry. This sample has about 610,000 distinct CDR3 sequences, with 15% to 20% found just once. The sequence was collected from an adult woman who had mild COVID-19 (a few samples of this study predate the infection). Cell type and time point are not known. The sample was PBMCs or a T cell subset sorted from them (not recorded which). J is TRBJ1-4 and V is TRBV4-1; the D gene is possibly TRBD1 (6 bases). The CDR3 sequence: CASSRTAGATNEKLFF. The CDR3 DNA follows: TGCGCCAGCAGCAGGACAGCGGGCGCAACTAATGAAAAACTGTTTTTT.